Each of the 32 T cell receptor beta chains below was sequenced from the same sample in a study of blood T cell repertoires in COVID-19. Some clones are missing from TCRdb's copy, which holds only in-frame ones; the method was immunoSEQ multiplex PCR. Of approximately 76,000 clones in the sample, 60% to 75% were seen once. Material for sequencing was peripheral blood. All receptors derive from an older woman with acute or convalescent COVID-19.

This chain's CDR3 is CASSLSYSYNEKLFF. CDR3 nucleotides: TGTGCCAGCAGTTTATCGTACAGTTATAATGAAAAACTGTTTTTT. The chain links TRBV27 to TRBJ1-4; D is unclear. The CDR3 loop spans 15 amino acids. Trimming shortened V by 0 bases and J by 4 bases, and 9 bases separated the two germline ends. Germline V lookup: CDR1 MNHEY, CDR2 SMNVEV (reference sequence).

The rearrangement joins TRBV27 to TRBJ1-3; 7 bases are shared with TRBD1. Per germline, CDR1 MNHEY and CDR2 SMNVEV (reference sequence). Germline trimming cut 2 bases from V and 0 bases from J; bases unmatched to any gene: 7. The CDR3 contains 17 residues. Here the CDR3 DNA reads TGTGCCAGCAGTTTAGGAGGGGGCGCGTACTCTGGAAACACCATATATTTT. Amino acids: CASSLGGGAYSGNTIYF.

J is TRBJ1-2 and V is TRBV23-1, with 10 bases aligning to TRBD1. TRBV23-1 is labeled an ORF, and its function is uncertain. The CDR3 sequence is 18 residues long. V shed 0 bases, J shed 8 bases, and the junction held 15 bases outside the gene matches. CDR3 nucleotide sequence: TGCGCCAGCAGTCAATCTTGGGGGACAGGGGATTCTTTGGGCGGCTACACCTTC. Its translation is CASSQSWGTGDSLGGYTF.

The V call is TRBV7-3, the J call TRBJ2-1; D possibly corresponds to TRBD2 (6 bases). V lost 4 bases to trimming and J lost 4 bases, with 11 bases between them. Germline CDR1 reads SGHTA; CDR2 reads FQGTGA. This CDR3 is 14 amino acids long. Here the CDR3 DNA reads TGTGCCAGCAGCTATCCCGGGACTTACAATGAGCAGTTCTTC. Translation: CASSYPGTYNEQFF. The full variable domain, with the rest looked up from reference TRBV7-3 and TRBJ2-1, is GAGVSQTPSNKVTEKGKYVELRCDPISGHTALYWYRQSLGQGPEFLIYFQGTGAADDSGLPNDRFFAVRPEGSVSTLKIQRTERGDSAVYLCASSYPGTYNEQFFGPGTRLTVL.

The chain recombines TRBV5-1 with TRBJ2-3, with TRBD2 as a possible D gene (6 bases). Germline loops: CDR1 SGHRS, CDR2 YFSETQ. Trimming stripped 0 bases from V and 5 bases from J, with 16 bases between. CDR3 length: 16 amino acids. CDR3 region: CASSLVSGAAQDTQYF. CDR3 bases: TGCGCCAGCAGCTTGGTTTCGGGAGCGGCCCAAGATACGCAGTATTTT.

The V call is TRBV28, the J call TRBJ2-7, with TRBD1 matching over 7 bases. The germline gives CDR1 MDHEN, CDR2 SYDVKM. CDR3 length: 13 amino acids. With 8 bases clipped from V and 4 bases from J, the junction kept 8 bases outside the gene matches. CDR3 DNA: TGTGCCAGCTCCAACAGGGGAGAATACGAGCAGTACTTC. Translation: CASSNRGEYEQYF.

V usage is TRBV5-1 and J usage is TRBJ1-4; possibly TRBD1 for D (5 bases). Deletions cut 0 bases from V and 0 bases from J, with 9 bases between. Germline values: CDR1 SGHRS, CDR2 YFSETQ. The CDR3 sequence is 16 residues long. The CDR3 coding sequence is TGCGCCAGCAGCTTGGAGGCAGGGACAACTAATGAAAAACTGTTTTTT. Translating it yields CASSLEAGTTNEKLFF. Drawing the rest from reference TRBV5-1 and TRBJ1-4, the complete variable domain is KAGVTQTPRYLIKTRGQQVTLSCSPISGHRSVSWYQQTPGQGLQFLFEYFSETQRNKGNFPGRFSGRQFSNSRSEMNVSTLELGDSALYLCASSLEAGTTNEKLFFGSGTQLSVL.

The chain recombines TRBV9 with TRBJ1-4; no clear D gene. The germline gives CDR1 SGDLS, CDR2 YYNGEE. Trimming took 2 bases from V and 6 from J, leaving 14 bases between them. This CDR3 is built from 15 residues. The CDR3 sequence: CASSVSWAWDEKLFF. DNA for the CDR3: TGTGCCAGCAGCGTTTCGTGGGCCTGGGATGAAAAACTGTTTTTT.

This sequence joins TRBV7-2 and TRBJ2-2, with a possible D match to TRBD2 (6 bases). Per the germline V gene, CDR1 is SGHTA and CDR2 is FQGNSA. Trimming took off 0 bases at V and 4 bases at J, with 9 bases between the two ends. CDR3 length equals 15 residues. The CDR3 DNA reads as TGTGCCAGCAGCTTAGCCGGGACTGTCACCGGGGAGCTGTTTTTT. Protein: CASSLAGTVTGELFF. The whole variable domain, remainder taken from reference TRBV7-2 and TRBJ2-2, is GAGVSQSPSNKVTEKGKDVELRCDPISGHTALYWYRQSLGQGLEFLIYFQGNSAPDKSGLPSDRFSAERTGGSVSTLTIQRTQQEDSAVYLCASSLAGTVTGELFFGEGSRLTVL.

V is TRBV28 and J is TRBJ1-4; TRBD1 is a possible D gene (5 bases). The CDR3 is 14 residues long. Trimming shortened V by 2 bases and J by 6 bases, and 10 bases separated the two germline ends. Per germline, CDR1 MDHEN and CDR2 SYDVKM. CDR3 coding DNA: TGTGCCAGCAGTTTAAGTTGGGGGGATGAAAAACTGTTTTTT. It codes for CASSLSWGDEKLFF.

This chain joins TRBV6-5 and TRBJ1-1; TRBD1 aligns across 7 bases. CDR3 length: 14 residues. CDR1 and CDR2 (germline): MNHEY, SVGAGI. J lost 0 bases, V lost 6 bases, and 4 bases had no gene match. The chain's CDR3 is CASRIDRVNTEAFF. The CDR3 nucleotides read TGTGCCAGCAGAATTGACAGGGTGAACACTGAAGCTTTCTTT.

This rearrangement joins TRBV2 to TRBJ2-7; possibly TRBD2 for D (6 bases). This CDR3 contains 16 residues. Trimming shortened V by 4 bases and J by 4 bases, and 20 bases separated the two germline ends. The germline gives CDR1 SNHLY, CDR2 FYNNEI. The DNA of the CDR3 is TGTGCCAGCAGTGCTGGTCAGACTAGTTTCGGGTACGAGCAGTACTTC. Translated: CASSAGQTSFGYEQYF.

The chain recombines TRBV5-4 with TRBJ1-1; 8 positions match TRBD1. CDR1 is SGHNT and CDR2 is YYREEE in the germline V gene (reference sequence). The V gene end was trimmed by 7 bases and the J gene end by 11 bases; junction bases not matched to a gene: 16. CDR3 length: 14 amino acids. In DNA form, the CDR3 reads TGTGCCAGCCACCCTCGGCAGGGGGCCGGTGGGGCTTTCTTT. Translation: CASHPRQGAGGAFF. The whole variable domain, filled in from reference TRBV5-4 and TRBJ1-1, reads ETGVTQSPTHLIKTRGQQVTLRCSSQSGHNTVSWYQQALGQGPQFIFQYYREEENGRGNFPPRFSGLQFPNYSSELNVNALELDDSALYLCASHPRQGAGGAFFGQGTRLTVV.

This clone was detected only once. The CDR3 loop reads CASSLFRETQYF. The CDR3 coding sequence is TGTGCCAGCAGTTTGTTTCGAGAGACCCAGTACTTC. The genes are TRBV12-3 or TRBV12-4 and TRBJ2-5; the D is unclear. This CDR3 is built from 12 residues. Trimming removed 3 bases from V and 4 bases from J, with 6 bases in between.

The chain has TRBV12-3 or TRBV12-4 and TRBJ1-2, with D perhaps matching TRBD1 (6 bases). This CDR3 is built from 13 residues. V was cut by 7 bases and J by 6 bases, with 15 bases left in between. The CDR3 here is CASTVRGSDGYTF. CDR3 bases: TGTGCCAGCACCGTTAGGGGGTCGGATGGCTACACCTTC.

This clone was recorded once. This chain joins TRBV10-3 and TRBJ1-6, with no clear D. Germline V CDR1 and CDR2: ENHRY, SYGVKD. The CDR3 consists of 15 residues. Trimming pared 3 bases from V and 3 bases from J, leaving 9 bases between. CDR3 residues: CAISESANYNSPLHF. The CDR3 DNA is TGTGCCATCAGTGAATCAGCGAACTATAATTCACCCCTCCACTTT.

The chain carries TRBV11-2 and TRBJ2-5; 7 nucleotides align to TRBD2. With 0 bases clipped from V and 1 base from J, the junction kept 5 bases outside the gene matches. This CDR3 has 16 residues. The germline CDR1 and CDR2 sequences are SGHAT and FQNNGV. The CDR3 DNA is TGTGCCAGCAGCTTAGATGGGGTAGCGGGCCAAGAGACCCAGTACTTC. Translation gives CASSLDGVAGQETQYF. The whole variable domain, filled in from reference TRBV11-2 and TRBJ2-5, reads EAGVAQSPRYKIIEKRQSVAFWCNPISGHATLYWYQQILGQGPKLLIQFQNNGVVDDSQLPKDRFSAERLKGVDSTLKIQPAKLEDSAVYLCASSLDGVAGQETQYFGPGTRLLVL.

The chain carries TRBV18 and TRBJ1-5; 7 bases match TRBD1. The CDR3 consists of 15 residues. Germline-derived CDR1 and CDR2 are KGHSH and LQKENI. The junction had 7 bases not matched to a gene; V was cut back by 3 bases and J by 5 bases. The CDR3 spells CASSPTGARDQPQHF. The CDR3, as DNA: TGTGCCAGCTCACCTACAGGGGCCCGGGATCAGCCCCAGCATTTT.

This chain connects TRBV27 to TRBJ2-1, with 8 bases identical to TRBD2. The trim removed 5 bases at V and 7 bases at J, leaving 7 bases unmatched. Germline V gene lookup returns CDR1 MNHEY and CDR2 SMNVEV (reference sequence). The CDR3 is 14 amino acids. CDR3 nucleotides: TGTGCCAGCAGTCCCGGGGGGGCGAGGAATGAGCAGTTCTTC. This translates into CASSPGGARNEQFF.

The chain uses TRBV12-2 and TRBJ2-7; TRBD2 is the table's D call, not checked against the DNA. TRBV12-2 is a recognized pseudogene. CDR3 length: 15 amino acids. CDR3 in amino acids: CASRSRLAEAYEQYF. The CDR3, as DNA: TGTGCAAGTCGCTCCAGACTAGCGGAAGCCTACGAGCAGTACTTC.

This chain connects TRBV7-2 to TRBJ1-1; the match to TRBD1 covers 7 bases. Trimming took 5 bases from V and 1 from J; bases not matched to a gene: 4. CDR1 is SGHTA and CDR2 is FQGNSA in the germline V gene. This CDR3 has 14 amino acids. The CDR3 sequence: CASSEHRGNTEAFF. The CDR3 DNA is TGTGCCAGCAGCGAACACAGGGGGAACACTGAAGCTTTCTTT.

CDR3 coding DNA: TGTGCCAGCACCCAGACAGTAAATCAGCCCCAGCATTTT. Its protein product is CASTQTVNQPQHF. V and J are TRBV2 and TRBJ1-5; possibly TRBD1 for D (5 bases). This CDR3 is 13 amino acids long. Trimming took off 7 bases at V and 4 bases at J, with 11 bases between the two ends. Germline V CDR1 and CDR2: SNHLY, FYNNEI. The full variable domain, its missing parts supplied by reference TRBV2 and TRBJ1-5, is EPEVTQTPSHQVTQMGQEVILRCVPISNHLYFYWYRQILGQKVEFLVSFYNNEISEKSEIFDDQFSVERPDGSNFTLKIRSTKLEDSAMYFCASTQTVNQPQHFGDGTRLSIL.

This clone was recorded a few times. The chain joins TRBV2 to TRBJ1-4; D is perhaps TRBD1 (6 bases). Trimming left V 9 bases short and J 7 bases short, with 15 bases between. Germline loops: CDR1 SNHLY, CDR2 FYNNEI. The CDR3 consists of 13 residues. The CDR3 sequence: CASSRGGVEKLFF. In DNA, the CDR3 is TGTGCCAGTAGTAGGGGGGGAGTTGAAAAACTGTTTTTT.

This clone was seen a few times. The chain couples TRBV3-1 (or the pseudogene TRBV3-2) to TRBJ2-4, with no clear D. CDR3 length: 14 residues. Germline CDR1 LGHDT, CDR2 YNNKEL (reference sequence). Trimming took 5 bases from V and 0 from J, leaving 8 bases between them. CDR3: CASSSVLAKNIQYF. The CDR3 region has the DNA TGTGCCAGCAGCTCGGTCTTAGCCAAAAACATTCAGTACTTC.

The CDR3, as DNA: TGTGCCAGCAGCCCCAAGCCCAGGGGGATACGAGAGGCCAACGTCCTGACTTTC. This translates into CASSPKPRGIREANVLTF. V gene TRBV9 combines with J gene TRBJ2-6; 7 bases match TRBD1. The CDR3 covers 18 residues. CDR1 is SGDLS and CDR2 is YYNGEE in the germline V gene. Germline trimming cut 4 bases from V and 6 bases from J; bases unmatched to any gene: 16.

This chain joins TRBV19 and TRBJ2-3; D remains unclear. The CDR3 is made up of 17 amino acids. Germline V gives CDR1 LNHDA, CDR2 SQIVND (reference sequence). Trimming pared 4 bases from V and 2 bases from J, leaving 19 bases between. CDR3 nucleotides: TGTGCCAGTAGTAAGGCCCCTTGGAGTAAGGACACAGATACGCAGTATTTT. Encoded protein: CASSKAPWSKDTDTQYF.

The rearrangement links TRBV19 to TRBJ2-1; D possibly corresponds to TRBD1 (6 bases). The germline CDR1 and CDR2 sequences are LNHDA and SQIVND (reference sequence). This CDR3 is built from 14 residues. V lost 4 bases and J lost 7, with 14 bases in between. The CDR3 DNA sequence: TGTGCCAGTAGTAAACAGGGCGATTGGAATGAGCAGTTCTTC. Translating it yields CASSKQGDWNEQFF.

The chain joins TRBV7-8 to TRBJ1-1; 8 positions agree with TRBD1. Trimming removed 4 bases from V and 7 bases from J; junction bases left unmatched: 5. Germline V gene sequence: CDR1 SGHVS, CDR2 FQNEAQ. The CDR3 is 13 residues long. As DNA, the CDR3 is TGTGCCAGCAGCTACATCGGACAGGGTGAAGCTTTCTTT. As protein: CASSYIGQGEAFF.

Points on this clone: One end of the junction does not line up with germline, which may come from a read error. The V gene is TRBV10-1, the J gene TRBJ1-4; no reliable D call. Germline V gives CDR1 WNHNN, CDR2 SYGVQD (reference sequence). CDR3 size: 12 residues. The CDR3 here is CASPHTSEKLFF. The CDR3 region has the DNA TGCGCCAGTCCGCACACTAGTGAAAAACTGTTTTTT.

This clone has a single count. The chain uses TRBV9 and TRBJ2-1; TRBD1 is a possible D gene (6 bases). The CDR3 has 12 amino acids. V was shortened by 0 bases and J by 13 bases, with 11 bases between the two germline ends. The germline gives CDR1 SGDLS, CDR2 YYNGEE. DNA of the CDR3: TGTGCCAGCAGCGTAGATTGGGGGCAACAGTTCTTC. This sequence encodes CASSVDWGQQFF.

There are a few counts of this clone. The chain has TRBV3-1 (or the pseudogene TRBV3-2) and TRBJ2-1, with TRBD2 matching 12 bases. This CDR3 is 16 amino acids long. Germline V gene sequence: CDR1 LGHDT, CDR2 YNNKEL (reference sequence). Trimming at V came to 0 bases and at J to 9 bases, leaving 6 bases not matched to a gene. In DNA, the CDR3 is TGTGCCAGCAGCCAAGATGTCCTAGCGGGGGGGGCTGAGCAGTTCTTC. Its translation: CASSQDVLAGGAEQFF.

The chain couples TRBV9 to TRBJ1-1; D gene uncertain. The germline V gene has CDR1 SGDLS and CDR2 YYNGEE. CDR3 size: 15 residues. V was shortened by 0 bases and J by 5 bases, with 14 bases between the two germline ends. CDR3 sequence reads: CASSVVEELGTEAFF. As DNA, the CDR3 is TGTGCCAGCAGCGTAGTGGAGGAACTGGGGACTGAAGCTTTCTTT.